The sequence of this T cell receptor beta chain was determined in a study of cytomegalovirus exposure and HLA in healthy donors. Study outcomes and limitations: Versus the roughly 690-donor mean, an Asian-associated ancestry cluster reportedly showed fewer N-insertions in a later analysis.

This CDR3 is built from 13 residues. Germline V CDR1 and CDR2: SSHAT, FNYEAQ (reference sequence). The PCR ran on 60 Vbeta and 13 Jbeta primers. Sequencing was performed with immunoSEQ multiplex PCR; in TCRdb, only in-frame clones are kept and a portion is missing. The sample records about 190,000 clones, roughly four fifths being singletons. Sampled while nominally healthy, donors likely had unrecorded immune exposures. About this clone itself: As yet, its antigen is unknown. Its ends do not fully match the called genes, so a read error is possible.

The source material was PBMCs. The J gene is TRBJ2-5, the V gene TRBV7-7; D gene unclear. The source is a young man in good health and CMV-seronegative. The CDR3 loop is CASSLGLQETQYF. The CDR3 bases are TGTGCTAGCAGCTTAGGTCTCCAAGAGACCCAGTACTTC.